This T cell receptor beta chain was sequenced during a study of CD8+ T cells in alopecia areata. The CDR3 has 14 amino acids. Looked up from germline, CDR1 is SEHNR and CDR2 is FQNEAQ (reference sequence). The junction had 5 bases not matched to a gene; V was cut back by 7 bases and J by 1 base. Once RNA had been extracted, it was reverse transcribed into cDNA to act as the sequencing template. Here immunoSEQ multiplex PCR was the method, and the copy in TCRdb shows in-frame clones only, minus some. The repertoire holds some 210,000 clones, around 62% seen once, with 0.4% to 0.55% in the top ten. There are a few counts of this clone.

The sequences come from CD4+ T cells sorted from blood, collected at week 0. This clonotype was sampled from a human donor with alopecia areata. V is TRBV7-9 and J is TRBJ2-5; 8 bases agree with TRBD1. CDR3 in amino acids: CASTQDRGQETQYF. CDR3 bases: TGTGCCAGCACCCAAGACAGGGGCCAAGAGACCCAGTACTTC.